This note documents a single TCR beta chain sequence. The target antigen is unknown. The record originates from a study of cytomegalovirus exposure and HLA in healthy donors. Broader study findings: A missense variant in DCLRE1C was later tied to TCR beta V- and J-gene trimming. A later analysis found that most CMV-associated TCR beta chains appeared HLA-restricted. There was a cluster of highly shared sequence variants that was likely a sequencing artifact.

V was clipped by 1 base and J by 5 bases, with 10 bases between them. CDR1 and CDR2 (germline): SGHTA, FQGNSA. The CDR3 totals 14 residues. Amplification used 60 Vbeta primers and 13 Jbeta primers. In the authors' methods: Later analysis identified some 88 million unique TCR beta chains, approximately 11 million shared. The table came from immunoSEQ multiplex PCR; TCRdb's copy has only in-frame clones and leaves some out. From that table come the V and J calls and clone size; the DNA was used to work out D and trimming. The table includes under 200,000 clones, roughly nine tenths detected once. The chain uses TRBV7-2 and TRBJ2-3; possible D gene TRBD2, 5 bases. Sample: PBMCs. The receptor comes from a woman aged 25 to 39 in good health and CMV-seronegative. CDR3 DNA sequence: TGTGCCAGCAGCTTAGACCCGGGGAGAGATACGCAGTATTTT. It yields the protein CASSLDPGRDTQYF.